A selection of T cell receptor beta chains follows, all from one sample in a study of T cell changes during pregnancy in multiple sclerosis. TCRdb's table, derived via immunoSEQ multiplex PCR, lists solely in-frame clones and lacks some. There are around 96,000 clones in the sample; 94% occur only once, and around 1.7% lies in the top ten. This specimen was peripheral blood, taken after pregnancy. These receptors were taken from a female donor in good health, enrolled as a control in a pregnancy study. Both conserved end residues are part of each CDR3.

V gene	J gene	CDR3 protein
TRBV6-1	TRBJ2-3	CASSVGQGTDTQYF
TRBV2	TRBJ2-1	CASSTDRDYNEQFF
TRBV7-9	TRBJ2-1	CASSLGAGAPNEQFF
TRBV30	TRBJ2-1	CAWSPGLGSYNEQFF
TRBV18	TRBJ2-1	CASSPRLAADNEQFF
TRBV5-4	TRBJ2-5	CASSLDSKETQYF
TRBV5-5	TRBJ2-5	CASSLRQGAVETQYF
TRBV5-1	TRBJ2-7	CASSGQGGSYEQYF
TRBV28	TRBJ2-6	CASSHFRGSSGANVLTF
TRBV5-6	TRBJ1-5	CASSLRGATHQPQHF
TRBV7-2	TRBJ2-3	CASSLRFSGTDTQYF
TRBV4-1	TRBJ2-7	CASSQLTSGYEQYF
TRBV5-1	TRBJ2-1	CASSLGVVNEQFF
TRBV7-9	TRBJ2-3	CASSLQRSDTDTQYF
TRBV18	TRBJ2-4	CASSPTASGRAKNIQYF
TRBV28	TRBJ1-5	CASSLSLQGRQPQHF
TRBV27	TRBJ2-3	CASSPLGTNWRTQYF
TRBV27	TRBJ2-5	CASSLSGAAQETQYF
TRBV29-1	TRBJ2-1	CSGRSVAPYNEQFF
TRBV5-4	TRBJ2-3	CASSLAGALTDTQYF
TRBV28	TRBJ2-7	CASSLRRTGGAGEQYF
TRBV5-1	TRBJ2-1	CASSLGLAGGNEQFF
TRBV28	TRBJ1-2	CASTEVGAGDGYTF
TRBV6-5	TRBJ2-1	CASSSPGGEQFF
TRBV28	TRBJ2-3	CASTYLPTSDTQYF
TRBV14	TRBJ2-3	CASSYFENGRESQYF
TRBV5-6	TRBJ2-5	CASSSGQGRVETQYF
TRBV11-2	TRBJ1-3	CASSLGQGGWNTIYF
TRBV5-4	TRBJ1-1	CASSHMGQGNTEAFF
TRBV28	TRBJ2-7	CASSPRDSYEQYF
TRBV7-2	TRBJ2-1	CASRLAGGRSSYNEQFF
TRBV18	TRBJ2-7	CASSPTGSGEQYF
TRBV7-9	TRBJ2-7	CASSSSGRNEQYF
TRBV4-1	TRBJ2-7	CASSQDQAGRAESYEQYF
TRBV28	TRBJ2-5	CASSLEVEETQYF
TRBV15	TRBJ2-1	CATSSPPSGHNEQFF
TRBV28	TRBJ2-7	CASSLTKGTGGLGGYF
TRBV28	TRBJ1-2	CASSSGQGLGYTF
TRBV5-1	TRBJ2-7	CASSLVAGGDYEQYF
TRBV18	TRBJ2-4	CASSPGQGVDIQYF
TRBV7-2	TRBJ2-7	CASSLAGLYYEQYF
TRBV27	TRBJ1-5	CASSWGGGDQPQHF
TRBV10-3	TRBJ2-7	CAIKQRTTYEQYF
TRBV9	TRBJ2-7	CASSRGLAGANHEQYF
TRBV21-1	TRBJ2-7	CASSKGGPSYEQYF
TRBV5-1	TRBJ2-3	CASSLAGEDTQYF
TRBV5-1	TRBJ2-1	CASSLEGSSYNEQFF
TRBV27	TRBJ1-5	CASSSWTGRQPQHF
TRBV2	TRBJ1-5	CASSEPGQNQPQHF
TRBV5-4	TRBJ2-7	CASSHGVSYEQYF
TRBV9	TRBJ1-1	CASTRGRNTEAFF
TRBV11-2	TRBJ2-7	CASSYRTHEQYF
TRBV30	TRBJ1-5	CAWSGQGGLQPQHF